This TCR beta chain was found in a study of blood T cell repertoires in COVID-19. Looking at the study overall: From the United States, Italy and Spain came samples of acute and convalescent COVID-19. T cells, B-cell-depleted T cells, or PBMCs provided the cDNA or gDNA that served as material.

V was pared by 6 bases and J by 2 bases, with 17 bases between. CDR3 size: 15 residues. CDR1 and CDR2 from the germline V gene are SGHTS and YDEGEE. In the authors' methods: Amplification from reference gene primers served as the basis for estimated nucleated cell counts. Clones were read by immunoSEQ multiplex PCR, and TCRdb kept only the in-frame ones, dropping some. The V and J calls and the clone size are those of that table, but D and trimming were determined from the DNA. The sample lists roughly 140,000 clones; around 90% were seen once. V gene TRBV5-8 combines with J gene TRBJ2-5; a weak D match, TRBD1 (5 bases). This TCR came from a human donor in a cohort sampled during active COVID-19. What was sequenced was peripheral blood. As DNA, the CDR3 is TGTGCCAGCACCCCAGTCCAGGGATTTCAAGAGACCCAGTACTTC. It encodes CASTPVQGFQETQYF.